The 3 T cell receptor beta chains given below trace back to one sample, sequenced in a study of preoperative IRX-2 immunotherapy in early breast cancer. Indicated treatment: preoperative locoregional IRX-2 cytokine immunotherapy. Sequenced by immunoSEQ multiplex PCR; TCRdb stores in-frame clones only, minus some. Among some 700 clones listed, under 80% were seen once. The material sequenced was lymph node tissue, taken before IRX-2 immunotherapy. The receptors come from a human donor with breast cancer.

The gene calls are TRBV12-5 and TRBJ2-7; tentatively, D is TRBD1 (6 bases). The CDR3 spans 13 residues. The V end lost 5 bases, the J end lost 0 bases, and 8 bases lay between the germline ends. Germline values: CDR1 LGHNT, CDR2 FRNRAP. Here the CDR3 DNA reads TGTGCTAGTGGTATGGACAGCTCCTACGAGCAGTACGTC. Translated: CASGMDSSYEQYV.

The chain links TRBV30 to TRBJ2-5; TRBD2 agrees at 7 bases. The CDR3 totals 14 residues. V dropped 3 bases and J dropped 6; count of bases not matched to a gene: 10. Per the germline V gene, CDR1 is GTSNPN and CDR2 is SVGIG (reference sequence). This chain's CDR3 is CAWSGAGDSQTQYF. As DNA, the CDR3 is TGTGCCTGGAGCGGGGCGGGGGATTCGCAGACCCAGTACTTC.

This sequence joins TRBV6-8 and TRBJ2-2; 9 nucleotides line up with TRBD1. The germline gives CDR1 MNHGY, CDR2 SAAAGT. The CDR3 runs to 16 residues. J lost 5 bases, V lost 8 bases, and 12 bases had no gene match. CDR3 protein: CASGSTGGARTGELFF. The CDR3, as DNA: TGTGCCAGCGGGTCCACAGGGGGCGCAAGGACCGGGGAGCTGTTTTTT.